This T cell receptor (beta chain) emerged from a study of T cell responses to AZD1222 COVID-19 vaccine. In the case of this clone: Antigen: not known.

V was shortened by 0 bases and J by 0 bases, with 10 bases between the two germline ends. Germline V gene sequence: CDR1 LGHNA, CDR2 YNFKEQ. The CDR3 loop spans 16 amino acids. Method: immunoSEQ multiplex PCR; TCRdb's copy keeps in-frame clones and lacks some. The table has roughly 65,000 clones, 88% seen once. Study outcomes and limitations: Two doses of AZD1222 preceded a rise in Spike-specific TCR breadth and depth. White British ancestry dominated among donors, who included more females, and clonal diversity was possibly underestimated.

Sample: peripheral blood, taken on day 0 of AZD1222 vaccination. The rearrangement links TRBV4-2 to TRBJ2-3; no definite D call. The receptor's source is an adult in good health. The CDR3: CASSQDVASSTDTQYF. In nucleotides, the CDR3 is TGTGCCAGCAGCCAAGATGTAGCCTCTAGCACAGATACGCAGTATTTT.